This is a list of T cell receptor beta chains from one sample in a study of beta chain features in type 1 diabetes. Generated by immunoSEQ multiplex PCR, the TCRdb table keeps only in-frame clones and is missing some. This sample has approximately 260,000 clones, with 24% found just once. Sample: naive CD4+ T cells from blood. These receptors came from a woman aged 25 to 39 with type 1 diabetes. Each CDR3 is given with its conserved first and last residue. D genes are given only for firm matches. Some rows have no size entry. The others give once, few or many, or a class for an expanded clone.

j_call clone_size v_call d_call cdr3_nt cdr3_aa
TRBJ2-1 . TRBV5-1 . TGCGCCAGCAGCTTGTACCAGGGAAGCTCCTACAATGAGCAGTTCTTC CASSLYQGSSYNEQFF
TRBJ2-5 few TRBV6-5 TRBD2 TGTGCCAGCAGTGCCGGGACTAGCGGGGAAGAGACCCAGTACTTC CASSAGTSGEETQYF
TRBJ1-1 few TRBV19 TRBD1 TGTGCCAGTAGACAAGTGTCAGGGGGCACTGAAGCTTTCTTT CASRQVSGGTEAFF
TRBJ2-4 . TRBV6-5 . TGTGCCAGCAGTTACGCTAGGCAGGGGAAAAACATTCAGTACTTC CASSYARQGKNIQYF
TRBJ2-7 . TRBV28 TRBD1 TGTGCCAGCAGTTTGGGACAGGTCTACGAGCAGTACTTC CASSLGQVYEQYF
TRBJ1-5 . TRBV29-1 . TGCAGCGTTGCTTATAGCAATCAGCCCCAGCATTTT CSVAYSNQPQHF
TRBJ2-1 . TRBV2 TRBD2 TGTGCCAGCATAGTTAGCGGGAGGGCCTACAATGAGCAGTTCTTC CASIVSGRAYNEQFF
TRBJ1-1 few TRBV4-1 . TGCGCCAGCAGCCAAGTACCCGGGGGATACACTGAAGCTTTCTTT CASSQVPGGYTEAFF
TRBJ2-7 once TRBV28 TRBD1 TGTGCCAGCACCCGGACAGGGAATGTGTACTTC CASTRTGNVYF
TRBJ1-4 few TRBV2 . TGTGCCAGCAGTGTATCTGAAAAACTGTTTTTT CASSVSEKLFF
TRBJ1-1 . TRBV29-1 TRBD1 TGCAGCGCTACTGACAGGGTTAACACTGAAGCTTTCTTT CSATDRVNTEAFF
TRBJ1-3 . TRBV30 . TGTGCCTGGAGTTTGGGAGGGGACGGAAACACCATATATTTT CAWSLGGDGNTIYF
TRBJ1-1 . TRBV7-9 . TGTGCCAGCAGCTTAGGGACAGTGAACACTGAAGCTTTCTTT CASSLGTVNTEAFF
TRBJ2-1 few TRBV2 TRBD2 TGTGCTAGTAGACTAGCGGGAGTACCGGATGAGCAGTTCTTC CASRLAGVPDEQFF
TRBJ2-1 . TRBV30 TRBD2 TGTGCCTGGAGTGTACTGCGGGAGCAGGGTGAGCAGTTCTTC CAWSVLREQGEQFF
TRBJ2-3 . TRBV5-4 . TGTGCCAGCAGCTTGGCACAGGGTACGACAGATACGCAGTATTTT CASSLAQGTTDTQYF
TRBJ1-2 . TRBV30 . TGTGCCTGGACCGGGAGCTATGGCTACACCTTC CAWTGSYGYTF
TRBJ2-2 . TRBV7-9 TRBD1 TGTGCCAGCAGCGGGACCGGGACAGAGGGCACCGGGGAGCTGTTTTTT CASSGTGTEGTGELFF
TRBJ2-1 few TRBV15 TRBD2 TGTGCCACCAGCCCCCGCCGGTCTAGCGGGAGATTCGGTGAGCAGTTCTTC CATSPRRSSGRFGEQFF
TRBJ1-2 few TRBV30 . TGTGCCTGGAATAAGGGGGGGCCGAGTGGCTACACCTTC CAWNKGGPSGYTF